This TCR beta chain was captured by sequencing in a study of blood T cells in healthy people across ages. Study background: T cells yielded about one barcoded beta molecule per two cells through template switching.

Points from the study as a whole: Bulk PBMC profiling left naive and antigen-experienced comparisons inconclusive. Long-lived donors had more naive CD4+ cells and higher diversity than aged donors.

Primers used in a second PCR of roughly 6 to 11 cycles were a sample-barcoded 5' primer and a J-beta primer mix. A template-switch adaptor with 12 random nucleotides tagged each cDNA molecule. MiXCR, applied by TCRdb to the 5' RACE reads, yields one record per CDR3 protein. The sample consists of about 1,500,000 distinct CDR3 sequences, approximately 28% of them appearing once. This clonotype was observed a few times. Its antigen remains unidentified. CDR1 and CDR2 (germline): KGHSH, LQKENI. Trimming pared 8 bases from V and 4 bases from J, leaving 17 bases between. The CDR3 length is 14 residues. The genes are TRBV18 and TRBJ2-5, with D perhaps matching TRBD2 (6 bases). The receptor comes from a woman in her 30s in good health. Sequenced sample: blood. This chain's CDR3 is CASQGQPGGETQYF. CDR3 sequence (DNA): TGTGCCAGCCAAGGCCAGCCCGGGGGAGAGACCCAGTACTTC.